What follows is one TCR beta chain and its context. Its antigen is not known. The data were taken from a study of CD8+ T cells in alopecia areata. Overall study results and limits: Uncertainty about whether baseline CD8+ expansion is linked to response remains, with one nonresponder.

This CDR3 has 14 amino acids. The junction had 6 bases not matched to a gene; V was cut back by 4 bases and J by 8 bases. CDR1 LGHNA and CDR2 YNFKEQ come from the germline V gene. Sequencing relied on a cDNA template that was reverse transcribed from extracted RNA. The assay was immunoSEQ multiplex PCR, and TCRdb's table has in-frame clones only and misses some. The data hold 200,000 to 250,000 clones, with roughly 64% observed a single time. The treatment was: oral pan-JAK inhibitor, 5-10 mg twice daily. This sequence originates from a human donor with alopecia areata. Specimen: CD4+ T cells sorted from blood, collected at week 4, from a patient treated with tofacitinib. The rearrangement joins TRBV4-2 to TRBJ2-1; 9 positions agree with TRBD2. The CDR3 DNA follows: TGTGCCAGCAGCCCCGGCGGGGGGGCGGATGAGCAGTTCTTC. It is translated as CASSPGGGADEQFF.